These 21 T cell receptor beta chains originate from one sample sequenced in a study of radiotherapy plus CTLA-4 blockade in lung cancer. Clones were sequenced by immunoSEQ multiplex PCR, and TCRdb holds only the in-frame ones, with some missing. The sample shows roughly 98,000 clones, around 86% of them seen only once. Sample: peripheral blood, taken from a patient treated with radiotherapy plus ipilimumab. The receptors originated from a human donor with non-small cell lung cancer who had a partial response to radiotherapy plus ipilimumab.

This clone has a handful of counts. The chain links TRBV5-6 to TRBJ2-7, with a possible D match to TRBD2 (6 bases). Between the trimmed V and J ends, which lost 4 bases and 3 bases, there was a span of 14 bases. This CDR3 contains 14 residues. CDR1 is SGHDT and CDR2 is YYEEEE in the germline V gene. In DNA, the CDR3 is TGTGCCAGCAGCACCGGGACTCGCCTCTACGAGCAGTACTTC. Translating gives CASSTGTRLYEQYF.

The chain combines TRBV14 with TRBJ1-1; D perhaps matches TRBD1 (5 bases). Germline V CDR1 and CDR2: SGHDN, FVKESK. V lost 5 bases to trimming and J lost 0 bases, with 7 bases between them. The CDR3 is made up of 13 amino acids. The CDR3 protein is CASSGAMNTEAFF. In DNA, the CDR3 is TGTGCCAGCAGCGGGGCTATGAACACTGAAGCTTTCTTT.

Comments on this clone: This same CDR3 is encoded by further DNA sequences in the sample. CDR3 DNA: TGCGCCAGCAGCCTCGACACCAACACCGGGGAGCTGTTTTTT. This codes for CASSLDTNTGELFF. The chain recombines TRBV5-1 with TRBJ2-2; D is unclear. Trimming left V 4 bases short and J 2 bases short, with 9 bases between. CDR3 length equals 14 residues. Germline values: CDR1 SGHRS, CDR2 YFSETQ.

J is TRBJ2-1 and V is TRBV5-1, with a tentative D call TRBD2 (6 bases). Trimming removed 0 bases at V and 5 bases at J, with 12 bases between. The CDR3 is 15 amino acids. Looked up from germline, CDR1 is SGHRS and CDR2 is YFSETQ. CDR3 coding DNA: TGCGCCAGCAGCTTGGTCGGGAGACCGCACAATGAGCAGTTCTTC. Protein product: CASSLVGRPHNEQFF.

CDR3 in DNA: TGTGCCAGCAGCATTAGACTAGGCACAGATACGCAGTATTTT. Its protein product is CASSIRLGTDTQYF. This chain connects TRBV5-4 to TRBJ2-3, with D perhaps TRBD2 (6 bases). Germline assignment: CDR1 SGHNT and CDR2 YYREEE (reference sequence). V dropped 4 bases and J dropped 1 base, with 10 bases sitting between them. CDR3 length: 14 amino acids.

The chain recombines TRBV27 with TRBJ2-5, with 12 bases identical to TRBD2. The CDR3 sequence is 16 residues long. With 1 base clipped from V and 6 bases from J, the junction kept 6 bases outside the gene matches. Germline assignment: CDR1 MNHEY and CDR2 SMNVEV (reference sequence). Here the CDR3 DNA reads TGTGCCAGCAGTTTATTCGCTAGCGGGAGGGGGCAGACCCAGTACTTC. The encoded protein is CASSLFASGRGQTQYF.

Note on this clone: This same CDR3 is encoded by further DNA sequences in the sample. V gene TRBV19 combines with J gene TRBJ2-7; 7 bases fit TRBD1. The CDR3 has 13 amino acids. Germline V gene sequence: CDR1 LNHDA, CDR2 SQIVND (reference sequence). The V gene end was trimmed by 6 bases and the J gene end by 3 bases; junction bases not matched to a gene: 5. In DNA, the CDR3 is TGTGCCAGTAGCCGGGACAGAGGCTACGAGCAGTACTTC. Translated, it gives CASSRDRGYEQYF.

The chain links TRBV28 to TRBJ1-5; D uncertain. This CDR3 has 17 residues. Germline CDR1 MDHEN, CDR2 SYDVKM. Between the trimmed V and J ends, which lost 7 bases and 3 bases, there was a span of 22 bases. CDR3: CASTNQKTVLYNQPQHF. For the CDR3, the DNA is TGTGCCAGCACCAACCAAAAAACAGTCTTGTACAATCAGCCCCAGCATTTT.

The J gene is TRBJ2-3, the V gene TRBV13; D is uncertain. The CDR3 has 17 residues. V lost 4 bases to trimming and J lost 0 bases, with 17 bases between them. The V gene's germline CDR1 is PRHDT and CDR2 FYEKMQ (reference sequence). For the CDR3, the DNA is TGTGCCAGCAGCTCCCCGACATCATTTTCTAGCACAGATACGCAGTATTTT. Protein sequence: CASSSPTSFSSTDTQYF.

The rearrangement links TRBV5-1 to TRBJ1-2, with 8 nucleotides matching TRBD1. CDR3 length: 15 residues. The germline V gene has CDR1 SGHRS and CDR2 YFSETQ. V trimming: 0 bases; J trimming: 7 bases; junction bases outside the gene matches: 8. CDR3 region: CASSLGQGAFGGYTF. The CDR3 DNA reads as TGCGCCAGCAGCTTGGGCCAGGGGGCTTTCGGTGGCTACACCTTC.

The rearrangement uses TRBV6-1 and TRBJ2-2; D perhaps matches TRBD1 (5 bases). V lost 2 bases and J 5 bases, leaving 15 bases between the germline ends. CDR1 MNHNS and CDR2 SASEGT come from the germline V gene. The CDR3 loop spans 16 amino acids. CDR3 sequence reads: CASSEFAGSSTGELFF. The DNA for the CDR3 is TGTGCCAGCAGTGAATTCGCAGGGTCGAGTACCGGGGAGCTGTTTTTT.

CDR3 residues: CASSLERLGSGYTF. CDR3 coding DNA: TGTGCCAGCAGCTTAGAGAGGTTAGGGAGCGGCTACACCTTC. The gene calls are TRBV7-2 and TRBJ1-2; the D is unclear. The germline V gene has CDR1 SGHTA and CDR2 FQGNSA. The CDR3 contains 14 residues. Trimming left V 1 base short and J 8 bases short, with 14 bases between.

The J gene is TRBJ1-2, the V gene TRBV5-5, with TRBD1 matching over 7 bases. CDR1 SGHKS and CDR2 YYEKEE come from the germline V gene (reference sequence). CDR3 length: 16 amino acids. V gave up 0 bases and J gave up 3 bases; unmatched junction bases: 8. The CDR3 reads CASSLDPPRGDYGYTF. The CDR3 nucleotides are TGTGCCAGCAGCTTGGACCCGCCCAGGGGGGACTATGGCTACACCTTC.

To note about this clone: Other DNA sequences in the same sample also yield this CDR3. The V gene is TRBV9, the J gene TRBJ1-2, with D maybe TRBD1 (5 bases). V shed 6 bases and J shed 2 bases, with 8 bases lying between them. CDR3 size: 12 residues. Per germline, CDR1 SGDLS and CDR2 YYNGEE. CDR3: CASNQGNYGYTF. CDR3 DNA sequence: TGTGCCAGCAATCAGGGCAACTATGGCTACACCTTC.

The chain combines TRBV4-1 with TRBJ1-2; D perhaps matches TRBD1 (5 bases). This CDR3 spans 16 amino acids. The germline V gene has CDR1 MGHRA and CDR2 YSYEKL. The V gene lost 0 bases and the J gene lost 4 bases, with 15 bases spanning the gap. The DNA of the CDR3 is TGCGCCAGCAGCCAAGATGGGGGAGGTCGCCCCTATGGCTACACCTTC. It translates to CASSQDGGGRPYGYTF.

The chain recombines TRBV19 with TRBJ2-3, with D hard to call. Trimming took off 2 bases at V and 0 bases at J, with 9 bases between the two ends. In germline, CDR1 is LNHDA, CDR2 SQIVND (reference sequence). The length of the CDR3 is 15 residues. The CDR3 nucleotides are TGTGCCAGTAGTATAACACCTTTCAGCACAGATACGCAGTATTTT. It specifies CASSITPFSTDTQYF.

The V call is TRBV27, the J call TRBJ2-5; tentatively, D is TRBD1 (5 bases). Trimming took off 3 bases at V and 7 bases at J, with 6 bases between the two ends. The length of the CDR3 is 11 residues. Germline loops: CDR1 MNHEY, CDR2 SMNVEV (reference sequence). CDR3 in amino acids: CASSFQGTQYF. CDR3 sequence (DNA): TGTGCCAGCAGTTTCCAGGGGACCCAGTACTTC.

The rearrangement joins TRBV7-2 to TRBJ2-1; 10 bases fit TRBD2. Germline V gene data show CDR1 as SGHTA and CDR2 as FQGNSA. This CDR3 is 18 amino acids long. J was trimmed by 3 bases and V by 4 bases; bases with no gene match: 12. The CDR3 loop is CASSSPESGRADYNEQFF. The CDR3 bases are TGTGCCAGCAGCTCCCCCGAAAGCGGGAGGGCCGACTACAATGAGCAGTTCTTC.

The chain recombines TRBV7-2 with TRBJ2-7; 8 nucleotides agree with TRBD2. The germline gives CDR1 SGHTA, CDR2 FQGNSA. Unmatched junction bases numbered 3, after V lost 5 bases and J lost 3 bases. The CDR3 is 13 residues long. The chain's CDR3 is CASSPGGSYEQYF. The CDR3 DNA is TGTGCCAGCAGCCCGGGGGGGAGCTACGAGCAGTACTTC.

This CDR3 is CAISELGTGDLPDTQYF. The CDR3 nucleotides read TGTGCCATCAGTGAATTGGGGACAGGGGATCTACCAGATACGCAGTATTTT. This chain connects TRBV10-3 to TRBJ2-3; 10 bases are shared with TRBD1. The CDR3 sequence is 17 residues long. J lost 4 bases, V lost 3 bases, and 10 bases had no gene match. CDR1 ENHRY and CDR2 SYGVKD come from the germline V gene.

CDR3 protein: CASSFSGESEQFF. The CDR3 DNA sequence: TGTGCCAGCAGCTTCTCAGGGGAGTCCGAGCAGTTCTTC. The chain uses TRBV7-3 and TRBJ2-1; a possible D gene is TRBD1 (6 bases). CDR1 and CDR2 from the germline V gene are SGHTA and FQGTGA. V lost 3 bases to trimming and J lost 10 bases, with 13 bases between them. The CDR3 covers 13 residues.